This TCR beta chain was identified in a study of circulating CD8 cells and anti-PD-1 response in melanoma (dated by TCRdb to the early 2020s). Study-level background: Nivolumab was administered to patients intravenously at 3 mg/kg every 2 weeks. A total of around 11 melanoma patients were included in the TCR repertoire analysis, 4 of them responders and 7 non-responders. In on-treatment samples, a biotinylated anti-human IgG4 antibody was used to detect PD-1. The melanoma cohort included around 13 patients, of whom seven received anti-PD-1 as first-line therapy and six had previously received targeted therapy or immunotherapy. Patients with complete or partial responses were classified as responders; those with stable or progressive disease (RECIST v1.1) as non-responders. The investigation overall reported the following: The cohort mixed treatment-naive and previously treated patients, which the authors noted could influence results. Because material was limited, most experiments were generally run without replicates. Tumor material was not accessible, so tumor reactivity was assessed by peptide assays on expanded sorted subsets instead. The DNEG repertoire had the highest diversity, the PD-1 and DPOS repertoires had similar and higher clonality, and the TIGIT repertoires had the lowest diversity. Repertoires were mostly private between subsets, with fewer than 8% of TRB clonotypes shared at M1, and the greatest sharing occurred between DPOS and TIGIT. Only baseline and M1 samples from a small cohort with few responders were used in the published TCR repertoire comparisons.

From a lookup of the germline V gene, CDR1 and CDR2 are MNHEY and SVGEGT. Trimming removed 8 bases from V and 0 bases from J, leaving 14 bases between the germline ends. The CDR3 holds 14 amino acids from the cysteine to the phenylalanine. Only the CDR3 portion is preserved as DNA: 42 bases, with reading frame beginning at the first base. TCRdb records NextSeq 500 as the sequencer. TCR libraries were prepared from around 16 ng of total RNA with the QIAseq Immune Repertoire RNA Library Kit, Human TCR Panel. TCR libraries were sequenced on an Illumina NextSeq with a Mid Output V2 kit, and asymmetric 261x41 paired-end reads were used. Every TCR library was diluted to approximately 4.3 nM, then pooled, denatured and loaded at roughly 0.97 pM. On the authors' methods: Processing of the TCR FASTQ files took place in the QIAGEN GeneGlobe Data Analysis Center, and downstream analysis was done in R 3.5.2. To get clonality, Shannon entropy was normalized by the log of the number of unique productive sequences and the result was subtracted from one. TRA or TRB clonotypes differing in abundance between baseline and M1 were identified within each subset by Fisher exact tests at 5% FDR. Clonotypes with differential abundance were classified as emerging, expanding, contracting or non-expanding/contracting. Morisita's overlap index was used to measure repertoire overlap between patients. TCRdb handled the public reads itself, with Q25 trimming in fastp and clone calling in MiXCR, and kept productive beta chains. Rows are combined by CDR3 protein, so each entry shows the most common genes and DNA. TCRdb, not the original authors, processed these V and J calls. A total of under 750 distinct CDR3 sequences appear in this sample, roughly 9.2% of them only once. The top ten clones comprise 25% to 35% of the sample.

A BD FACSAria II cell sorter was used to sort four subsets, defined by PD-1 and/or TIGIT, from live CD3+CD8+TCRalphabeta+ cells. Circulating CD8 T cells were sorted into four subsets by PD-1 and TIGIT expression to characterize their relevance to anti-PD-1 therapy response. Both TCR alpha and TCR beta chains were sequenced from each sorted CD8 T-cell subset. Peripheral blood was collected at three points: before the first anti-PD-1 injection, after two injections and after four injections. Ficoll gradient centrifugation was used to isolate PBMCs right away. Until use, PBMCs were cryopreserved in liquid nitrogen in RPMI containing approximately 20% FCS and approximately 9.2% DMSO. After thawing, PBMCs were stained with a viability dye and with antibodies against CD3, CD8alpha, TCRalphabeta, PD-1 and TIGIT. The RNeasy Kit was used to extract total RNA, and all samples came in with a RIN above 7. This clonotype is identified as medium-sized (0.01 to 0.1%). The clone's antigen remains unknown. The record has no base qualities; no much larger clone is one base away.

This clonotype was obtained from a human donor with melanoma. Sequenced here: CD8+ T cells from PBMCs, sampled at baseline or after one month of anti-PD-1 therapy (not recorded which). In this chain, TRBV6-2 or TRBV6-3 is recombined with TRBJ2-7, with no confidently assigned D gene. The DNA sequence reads TGTGCCAGCTCGATCCGGCGACTCTCCTACGAGCAGTACTTC. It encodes CASSIRRLSYEQYF.